This TCR beta chain was captured by sequencing in a study of T cell responses to AZD1222 COVID-19 vaccine. J lost 5 bases, V lost 4 bases, and 8 bases had no gene match. Germline loops: CDR1 SGHKS, CDR2 YYEKEE (reference sequence). This CDR3 has 14 residues. Libraries were prepared by immunoSEQ multiplex PCR; TCRdb keeps only in-frame clonotypes and omits some of them. The data hold under 140,000 clones, with about 90% observed a single time. The TCR sequence derives from an adult in good health. The source was peripheral blood, collected on day 0 of AZD1222 vaccination. The J gene is TRBJ1-2, the V gene TRBV5-5; TRBD1 matches at 7 bases. In DNA form, the CDR3 reads TGTGCCAGCAGCCCCGCAGGGGGGGAGTATGGCTACACCTTC. Protein sequence: CASSPAGGEYGYTF.